Below are 20 T cell receptor beta chains sequenced from a single sample in a study of blood T cell repertoires in COVID-19. Sequencing was performed with immunoSEQ multiplex PCR; in TCRdb, only in-frame clones are kept and a portion is missing. This sample has about 79,000 clones, with roughly 89% found just once. The specimen was peripheral blood. The receptor set was obtained from a man aged 70-80 years with active or convalescent COVID-19.

The genes are TRBV5-6 and TRBJ2-5, with 13 bases lining up with TRBD2. V trimming: 2 bases; J trimming: 5 bases; junction bases outside the gene matches: 3. The CDR3 is made up of 15 amino acids. Germline CDR1 is SGHDT and CDR2 is YYEEEE. The CDR3 DNA reads as TGTGCCAGCAGCTTACTAGCGGGAGGGGCTGAGACCCAGTACTTC. Translating gives CASSLLAGGAETQYF.

The chain combines TRBV3-1 (or the pseudogene TRBV3-2) with TRBJ2-1; D is unresolved. CDR1 is LGHDT and CDR2 is YNNKEL in the germline V gene (reference sequence). V was pared by 0 bases and J by 3 bases, with 9 bases between. The CDR3 loop spans 15 amino acids. In DNA form, the CDR3 reads TGTGCCAGCAGCCAAGATACGGTAAGCTACAATGAGCAGTTCTTC. This translates into CASSQDTVSYNEQFF.

This chain joins TRBV5-3 and TRBJ1-2, with D perhaps matching TRBD1 (5 bases). TRBV5-3 is treated as an ORF (open reading frame) with a function not yet certain. The CDR3 extends over 15 amino acids. V was trimmed by 1 base and J by 1 base, leaving 11 bases between them. The CDR3 nucleotides are TGTGCCAGAAGCTTGCACAGGTGCAGTAACTATGGCTACACCTTC. As protein: CARSLHRCSNYGYTF.

The chain uses TRBV28 and TRBJ1-2, with D possibly being TRBD1 (6 bases). The V end lost 6 bases, the J end lost 2 bases, and 13 bases lay between the germline ends. The CDR3 sequence is 14 residues long. CDR1 and CDR2 (germline): MDHEN, SYDVKM. The CDR3 loop is CASSPPTGNYGYTF. As DNA, the CDR3 is TGTGCCAGCAGCCCCCCGACAGGAAACTATGGCTACACCTTC.

This clone was detected only a few times. This chain joins TRBV12-3 or TRBV12-4 and TRBJ1-5, with a possible D match to TRBD1 (5 bases). With 6 bases removed from V and 4 bases from J, the gap between germline ends came to 10 bases. This CDR3 is built from 13 residues. This CDR3 reads CASRIQVNQPQHF. The CDR3 region has the DNA TGTGCCAGCAGGATACAGGTGAATCAGCCCCAGCATTTT.

The CDR3 nucleotides read TGTGCCAGTCGGGGTGAGACCCAGTACTTC. Encoded protein: CASRGETQYF. The chain couples TRBV2 to TRBJ2-5; the D gene is possibly TRBD2 (5 bases). The length of the CDR3 is 10 residues. V lost 9 bases to trimming and J lost 5 bases, with 7 bases between them. Germline CDR1 and CDR2: SNHLY and FYNNEI.

V gene TRBV2 combines with J gene TRBJ1-4, with D possibly being TRBD1 (6 bases). The CDR3 spans 15 residues. Germline V gene lookup returns CDR1 SNHLY and CDR2 FYNNEI. Trimming removed 7 bases from V and 4 bases from J, with 16 bases in between. CDR3 coding DNA: TGTGCCAGCATACTACCTGGGGACATTAATGAAAAACTGTTTTTT. As protein: CASILPGDINEKLFF.

V usage is TRBV10-3 and J usage is TRBJ1-1, with a weak D call TRBD1 (5 bases). The germline gives CDR1 ENHRY, CDR2 SYGVKD. V was shortened by 10 bases and J by 1 base, with 16 bases between the two germline ends. The CDR3 sequence is 14 residues long. The CDR3, as DNA: TGTGCCACTCACAGCCAAACAGGGAACACTGAAGCTTTCTTT. Its protein product is CATHSQTGNTEAFF.

The V call is TRBV5-1, the J call TRBJ2-2; a weak D match, TRBD1 (5 bases). The CDR3 has 14 amino acids. Deletions cut 4 bases from V and 7 bases from J, with 14 bases between. Germline lookup yields CDR1 SGHRS and CDR2 YFSETQ. The CDR3 bases are TGCGCCAGCAGCGAATACACAGGAGTCGGGGAGCTGTTTTTT. As protein: CASSEYTGVGELFF.

The chain is built from TRBV30 and TRBJ1-5, with TRBD1 matching 10 bases. Germline CDR1 is GTSNPN and CDR2 is SVGIG (reference sequence). V trimming: 2 bases; J trimming: 6 bases; junction bases outside the gene matches: 4. The CDR3 runs 14 residues. CDR3 protein: CAWSWTGGSQPQHF. Here the CDR3 DNA reads TGTGCCTGGAGTTGGACAGGGGGTAGTCAGCCCCAGCATTTT.

The rearrangement uses TRBV10-3 and TRBJ1-2, with 9 bases lining up with TRBD1. The CDR3 runs to 13 residues. Germline V gene sequence: CDR1 ENHRY, CDR2 SYGVKD. Trimming took 6 bases from V and 6 from J; bases not matched to a gene: 5. The CDR3 loop is CAIRATGGNGYTF. The DNA of the CDR3 is TGTGCCATCAGGGCAACAGGGGGCAATGGCTACACCTTC.

The chain combines TRBV20-1 with TRBJ2-1, with 16 nucleotides matching TRBD2. Germline CDR1 and CDR2: DFQATT and SNEGSKA (reference sequence). The V gene end was trimmed by 6 bases and the J gene end by 8 bases; junction bases not matched to a gene: 7. The CDR3 loop spans 15 amino acids. The CDR3 coding sequence is TGCAGTGCGAGTGGGACTAGCGGGAGGGCCGATGAGCAGTTCTTC. Translated: CSASGTSGRADEQFF.

This chain connects TRBV30 to TRBJ2-3; perhaps TRBD2 as D (6 bases). The CDR3 loop spans 15 amino acids. The germline V gene encodes CDR1 GTSNPN and CDR2 SVGIG (reference sequence). The V end was cut by 2 bases, the J end by 1 base, with 13 bases between. The CDR3 reads CAWSIGVAGTDTQYF. CDR3 in DNA: TGTGCCTGGAGTATAGGGGTAGCGGGCACAGATACGCAGTATTTT. Full variable domain (missing parts from reference TRBV30 and TRBJ2-3): SQTIHQWPATLVQPVGSPLSLECTVEGTSNPNLYWYRQAAGRGLQLLFYSVGIGQISSEVPQNLSASRPQDRQFILSSKKLLLSDSGFYLCAWSIGVAGTDTQYFGPGTRLTVL.

V usage is TRBV28 and J usage is TRBJ2-7; D gene unclear. This CDR3 has 12 amino acids. Germline assignment: CDR1 MDHEN and CDR2 SYDVKM. V lost 4 bases and J 6 bases, leaving 10 bases between the germline ends. For the CDR3, the DNA is TGTGCCAGCAGTTCCGAATTGCGCGAGCAGTACTTC. Protein: CASSSELREQYF. Based on the CDR3 plus reference TRBV28 and TRBJ2-7, the full variable domain is DVKVTQSSRYLVKRTGEKVFLECVQDMDHENMFWYRQDPGLGLRLIYFSYDVKMKEKGDIPEGYSVSREKKERFSLILESASTNQTSMYLCASSSELREQYFGPGTRLTVT.

This clone has only one observation. The gene calls are TRBV5-5 and TRBJ2-7, with 11 bases lining up with TRBD1. Per germline, CDR1 SGHKS and CDR2 YYEKEE (reference sequence). The CDR3 covers 14 residues. The ends lost 4 bases at V and 6 bases at J; junction bases unmatched: 6. In nucleotides, the CDR3 is TGTGCCAGCAGCCCTGGACAGGGGGCGGGCGAGCAGTACTTC. This translates into CASSPGQGAGEQYF. Drawing the rest from reference TRBV5-5 and TRBJ2-7, the complete variable domain is DAGVTQSPTHLIKTRGQQVTLRCSPISGHKSVSWYQQVLGQGPQFIFQYYEKEERGRGNFPDRFSARQFPNYSSELNVNALLLGDSALYLCASSPGQGAGEQYFGPGTRLTVT.

The J gene is TRBJ1-2, the V gene TRBV6-2 or TRBV6-3, with D hard to call. CDR3 length: 14 amino acids. The ends were cut back, 0 bases at V and 8 bases at J, with 13 bases in the middle. The V gene's germline CDR1 is MNHEY and CDR2 SVGEGT. CDR3: CASSYSIGLSGYTF. The CDR3 DNA follows: TGTGCCAGCAGTTACTCGATTGGTCTGAGCGGCTACACCTTC.

CDR3 coding DNA: TGTGCCAGCTCCGGGACAAGAGTCGAAGCTTTCTTT. It specifies CASSGTRVEAFF. The chain joins TRBV18 to TRBJ1-1, with D maybe TRBD1 (6 bases). Looked up from germline, CDR1 is KGHSH and CDR2 is LQKENI. This CDR3 has 12 residues. Trimming shortened V by 6 bases and J by 8 bases, and 13 bases separated the two germline ends.

The V call is TRBV11-3, the J call TRBJ1-6; D gene uncertain. Germline V gives CDR1 SGHNT, CDR2 YENEEA. Trimming shortened V by 2 bases and J by 9 bases, and 17 bases separated the two germline ends. The CDR3 extends over 16 amino acids. In nucleotides, the CDR3 is TGTGCCAGCAGCTTAATCCGAGGGAATAAGGGTTCACCCCTCCACTTT. Amino acid sequence: CASSLIRGNKGSPLHF.

This chain joins TRBV28 and TRBJ1-3, with 10 nucleotides matching TRBD1. Germline loops: CDR1 MDHEN, CDR2 SYDVKM. After removal of 6 bases from V and 6 bases from J, the junction contained 5 bases not matched to a gene. The CDR3 runs 14 residues. The CDR3 loop is CASRGGQGINTIYF. CDR3 sequence (DNA): TGTGCCAGCAGGGGGGGACAGGGGATAAACACCATATATTTT.

This sequence joins TRBV28 and TRBJ2-7, with 9 nucleotides matching TRBD1. The CDR3 contains 13 residues. Germline V gene sequence: CDR1 MDHEN, CDR2 SYDVKM. V shed 9 bases and J 6 bases; nucleotides not matched to a gene: 9. This CDR3 is CASVRQGVGEQYF. As DNA, the CDR3 is TGTGCCAGTGTTCGACAGGGGGTGGGCGAGCAGTACTTC.